These 32 T cell receptor beta chains were sequenced from one sample in a study of blood T cell repertoires in COVID-19. Assay: immunoSEQ multiplex PCR; the TCRdb copy retains only in-frame clones and omits some. This table has hundreds of thousands of clones, 83% appearing once. Sequenced material: peripheral blood. The receptors shown here come from a woman aged 40 to 50 with active or convalescent COVID-19.

V usage is TRBV14 and J usage is TRBJ1-1; D is perhaps TRBD1 (5 bases). This CDR3 is 15 amino acids long. Germline assignment: CDR1 SGHDN and CDR2 FVKESK. The V end lost 2 bases, the J end lost 4 bases, and 14 bases lay between the germline ends. The CDR3: CASSQNRLGATEAFF. CDR3 nucleotides: TGTGCCAGCAGCCAAAACAGGTTAGGGGCCACTGAAGCTTTCTTT.

The gene calls are TRBV7-6 and TRBJ1-1, with D possibly matching TRBD1 (6 bases). Trimming shortened V by 1 base and J by 4 bases, and 10 bases separated the two germline ends. Germline CDR1 is SGHVS and CDR2 is FNYEAQ. The CDR3 covers 14 residues. The CDR3 sequence: CASSLVEGVTEAFF. In nucleotides, the CDR3 is TGTGCCAGCAGCTTAGTTGAGGGGGTCACTGAAGCTTTCTTT.

The V and J genes are TRBV5-1 and TRBJ1-3; 9 bases agree with TRBD1. J gave up 2 bases and V 0 bases, and 6 bases lay outside the gene matches. There are 17 residues in the CDR3. CDR1 is SGHRS, CDR2 YFSETQ, per germline. CDR3 in amino acids: CASSLAGTGKTGNTIYF. The CDR3, as DNA: TGCGCCAGCAGCTTGGCGGGGACAGGGAAGACTGGAAACACCATATATTTT.

V usage is TRBV11-2 and J usage is TRBJ2-3; TRBD1 matches at 9 bases. The CDR3 contains 15 residues. Germline V gene lookup returns CDR1 SGHAT and CDR2 FQNNGV. V trimming: 6 bases; J trimming: 5 bases; junction bases outside the gene matches: 9. CDR3 protein: CASRLTGTGIDTQYF. The CDR3 coding sequence is TGTGCCAGCAGGCTGACCGGGACAGGGATAGATACGCAGTATTTT.

This clone was seen just once. This chain links TRBV2 with TRBJ1-4; 7 bases line up with TRBD1. The CDR3 extends over 12 amino acids. The J segment lost 7 bases and the V segment lost 8 bases, leaving 4 bases of the junction unmatched. Germline lookup yields CDR1 SNHLY and CDR2 FYNNEI. The CDR3 nucleotides are TGTGCCAGCCTGGGACAGAGTGAAAAACTGTTTTTT. This codes for CASLGQSEKLFF.

The V call is TRBV7-9, the J call TRBJ1-2; unclear D gene. Trimming cost V 2 bases and J 6 bases, with 7 bases left between them. This CDR3 has 12 residues. In germline, CDR1 is SEHNR, CDR2 FQNEAQ (reference sequence). CDR3 sequence reads: CASSLREDGYTF. In DNA form, the CDR3 reads TGTGCCAGCAGCTTAAGGGAGGATGGCTACACCTTC.

V is TRBV12-3 or TRBV12-4 and J is TRBJ2-7, with 7 bases matching TRBD1. The CDR3 is made up of 13 amino acids. Unmatched junction bases numbered 3, after V lost 5 bases and J lost 2 bases. Here the CDR3 reads CASSRTGAYEQYF. CDR3 nucleotide sequence: TGTGCCAGCAGTCGGACAGGTGCCTACGAGCAGTACTTC.

The chain combines TRBV19 with TRBJ2-3, with D possibly matching TRBD2 (7 bases). Per germline, CDR1 LNHDA and CDR2 SQIVND (reference sequence). The CDR3 contains 14 residues. Trimming removed 6 bases from V and 5 bases from J, with 15 bases in between. DNA of the CDR3: TGTGCCAGTAGGTCGGGGGGCCGGGGAGATACGCAGTATTTT. Translated: CASRSGGRGDTQYF. Combining the CDR3 with reference TRBV19 and TRBJ2-3 gives the whole variable domain DGGITQSPKYLFRKEGQNVTLSCEQNLNHDAMYWYRQDPGQGLRLIYYSQIVNDFQKGDIAEGYSVSREKKESFPLTVTSAQKNPTAFYLCASRSGGRGDTQYFGPGTRLTVL.

The CDR3 DNA sequence: TGTGCCATCGCGGCACAGGACACTTACGAGCAGTACTTC. Encoded protein: CAIAAQDTYEQYF. The rearrangement uses TRBV10-3 and TRBJ2-7; maybe TRBD1 (5 bases). Between the trimmed V and J ends, which lost 8 bases and 4 bases, there was a span of 15 bases. CDR1 ENHRY and CDR2 SYGVKD come from the germline V gene. The CDR3 spans 13 residues.

V gene TRBV29-1 combines with J gene TRBJ2-5; 8 positions agree with TRBD1. This CDR3 spans 15 amino acids. Germline CDR1 is SQVTM and CDR2 is ANQGSEA. The trim removed 0 bases at V and 4 bases at J, leaving 7 bases unmatched. The CDR3 DNA reads TGCAGCGTTGAAGAAGCAGGGGGCAGAGGAGAGACCCAGTACTTC. It yields the protein CSVEEAGGRGETQYF.

This chain uses TRBV18 with TRBJ2-3; 7 bases are shared with TRBD2. V gave up 3 bases and J gave up 10 bases; unmatched junction bases: 19. The length of the CDR3 is 17 residues. Per the germline V gene, CDR1 is KGHSH and CDR2 is LQKENI. In nucleotides, the CDR3 is TGTGCCAGCTCACCTACCGGGGGGACCCAAGTCTATCGTCCGCAGTATTTT. Translation gives CASSPTGGTQVYRPQYF.

The rearrangement joins TRBV7-9 to TRBJ1-1; TRBD1 is a possible D gene (5 bases). CDR3 length: 11 amino acids. V lost 2 bases and J 10 bases, leaving 8 bases between the germline ends. Germline CDR1 and CDR2: SEHNR and FQNEAQ (reference sequence). The CDR3 here is CASSLNGAAFF. DNA for the CDR3: TGTGCCAGCAGCTTAAATGGGGCAGCTTTCTTT.

The chain joins TRBV5-1 to TRBJ2-2; 9 bases are a match to TRBD1. The CDR3 extends over 14 amino acids. The V and J ends lost 8 bases and 4 bases, in that order; junction bases with no gene match: 6. Germline V lookup: CDR1 SGHRS, CDR2 YFSETQ. CDR3 in DNA: TGCGCCAGTCGGGACAGGGACCTCACCGGGGAGCTGTTTTTT. Translation: CASRDRDLTGELFF.

This clone was seen repeatedly, ten times or more. The chain employs TRBV25-1 and TRBJ2-7, with 8 bases identical to TRBD2. The V gene's germline CDR1 is MGHDK and CDR2 SYGVNS. The ends lost 2 bases at V and 4 bases at J; junction bases unmatched: 7. The CDR3 covers 15 residues. CDR3 region: CASSERPAGVYEQYF. DNA of the CDR3: TGTGCCAGCAGTGAACGCCCAGCGGGAGTGTACGAGCAGTACTTC.

The genes are TRBV5-1 and TRBJ2-1; D is possibly TRBD1 (5 bases). The V end lost 2 bases, the J end lost 2 bases, and 14 bases lay between the germline ends. The germline V gene encodes CDR1 SGHRS and CDR2 YFSETQ. The CDR3 has 16 amino acids. CDR3 amino acids: CASSLRQLATYNEQFF. DNA for the CDR3: TGCGCCAGCAGCTTACGACAGTTAGCTACCTACAATGAGCAGTTCTTC. Full variable domain (outside the CDR3, taken from reference TRBV5-1 and TRBJ2-1): KAGVTQTPRYLIKTRGQQVTLSCSPISGHRSVSWYQQTPGQGLQFLFEYFSETQRNKGNFPGRFSGRQFSNSRSEMNVSTLELGDSALYLCASSLRQLATYNEQFFGPGTRLTVL.

This clone was counted only a few times. The chain employs TRBV2 and TRBJ2-7, with TRBD1 matching 8 bases. This CDR3 has 12 residues. The ends lost 7 bases at V and 5 bases at J; junction bases unmatched: 4. Germline-derived CDR1 and CDR2 are SNHLY and FYNNEI. The CDR3 region is CASTRTGHEQYF. The CDR3 region has the DNA TGTGCCAGCACTCGGACAGGGCACGAGCAGTACTTC.

This rearrangement joins TRBV21-1 to TRBJ2-3; TRBD2, the table's D call, was not compared with the DNA. TRBV21-1 is a pseudogene locus. CDR3 size: 19 residues. In nucleotides, the CDR3 is TGTGCCAGCAGCCTCTTCGCGACTAGCGGGAGCGGGGGCACAGATACGCAGTATTTT. Amino acids: CASSLFATSGSGGTDTQYF.

The CDR3, as DNA: TGTGCCAGCAGCTTATTAAGTGGTCTAGCGGGGGACTACAATGAGCAGTTCTTC. It yields the protein CASSLLSGLAGDYNEQFF. J is TRBJ2-1 and V is TRBV7-6; 10 nucleotides match TRBD2. Unmatched junction bases numbered 10, after V lost 2 bases and J lost 3 bases. CDR3 length: 18 residues. The germline V gene has CDR1 SGHVS and CDR2 FNYEAQ.

The count of this clone is one. The J gene is TRBJ2-1, the V gene TRBV9; D remains ambiguous. The CDR3 has 15 residues. Germline loops: CDR1 SGDLS, CDR2 YYNGEE. Between the trimmed V and J ends, which lost 3 bases and 1 base, there was a span of 11 bases. CDR3 amino acids: CASSGSLTSYNEQFF. DNA for the CDR3: TGTGCCAGCAGCGGGAGTTTAACGTCCTACAATGAGCAGTTCTTC.

The V call is TRBV11-2, the J call TRBJ1-2; the D gene is possibly TRBD1 (5 bases). Germline CDR1 SGHAT, CDR2 FQNNGV. This CDR3 spans 14 amino acids. V shed 2 bases and J shed 4 bases, with 11 bases lying between them. This CDR3 reads CASSLSGGVYGYTF. CDR3 sequence (DNA): TGTGCCAGCAGCTTATCGGGGGGGGTCTATGGCTACACCTTC.

This clone was observed a single time. The chain combines TRBV5-1 with TRBJ1-1, with D perhaps matching TRBD1 (5 bases). CDR1 is SGHRS and CDR2 is YFSETQ in the germline V gene. Trimming pared 4 bases from V and 6 bases from J, leaving 16 bases between. The CDR3 length is 14 residues. As DNA, the CDR3 is TGCGCCAGCAGCCGACGGCAGGGCGAGGCTGAAGCTTTCTTT. Protein product: CASSRRQGEAEAFF. Variable domain in full (rest from reference TRBV5-1 and TRBJ1-1): KAGVTQTPRYLIKTRGQQVTLSCSPISGHRSVSWYQQTPGQGLQFLFEYFSETQRNKGNFPGRFSGRQFSNSRSEMNVSTLELGDSALYLCASSRRQGEAEAFFGQGTRLTVV.

The rearrangement uses TRBV28 and TRBJ2-3, with 9 bases that match TRBD2. The CDR3 sequence is 19 residues long. Germline values: CDR1 MDHEN, CDR2 SYDVKM. V lost 8 bases to trimming and J lost 0 bases; unmatched junction nucleotides: 18. CDR3 in DNA: TGTGCCAGCTTCTCCTGGGGACACCTGACTAGCGGTAGCACAGATACGCAGTATTTT. This sequence encodes CASFSWGHLTSGSTDTQYF. Filled out from reference TRBV28 and TRBJ2-3, the complete variable domain reads DVKVTQSSRYLVKRTGEKVFLECVQDMDHENMFWYRQDPGLGLRLIYFSYDVKMKEKGDIPEGYSVSREKKERFSLILESASTNQTSMYLCASFSWGHLTSGSTDTQYFGPGTRLTVL.

The rearrangement links TRBV3-1 (or the pseudogene TRBV3-2) to TRBJ1-5; 10 nucleotides agree with TRBD1. Looked up from germline, CDR1 is LGHDT and CDR2 is YNNKEL (reference sequence). V was clipped by 4 bases and J by 1 base; unmatched bases: 7. The CDR3 contains 17 residues. CDR3 amino acids: CASSRGTGDVSNQPQHF. The CDR3 DNA reads TGTGCCAGCAGCCGGGGGACAGGGGATGTGAGCAATCAGCCCCAGCATTTT.

This clone showed up just once. This chain uses TRBV4-2 with TRBJ1-1; D is unclear. CDR3 length equals 15 residues. The germline CDR1 and CDR2 sequences are LGHNA and YNFKEQ. V was pared by 4 bases and J by 1 base, with 13 bases between. The CDR3 spells CASSPIDTGNTEAFF. The CDR3 DNA reads TGTGCCAGCAGCCCGATAGATACTGGGAACACTGAAGCTTTCTTT.

The genes are TRBV3-1 (or the pseudogene TRBV3-2) and TRBJ1-3, with D unclear. Trimming shortened V by 1 base and J by 0 bases, and 7 bases separated the two germline ends. Germline lookup yields CDR1 LGHDT and CDR2 YNNKEL (reference sequence). The CDR3 sequence is 15 residues long. The CDR3, as DNA: TGTGCCAGCAGCCAAGGACATCTCTCTGGAAACACCATATATTTT. Amino acids: CASSQGHLSGNTIYF.

The gene calls are TRBV4-2 and TRBJ1-2; 9 bases are shared with TRBD1. V lost 2 bases and J lost 4; bases outside the gene matches: 5. Germline CDR1 LGHNA, CDR2 YNFKEQ. The CDR3 spans 15 residues. This CDR3 reads CASSQNRGQGYGYTF. The CDR3 DNA is TGTGCCAGCAGCCAAAACAGGGGGCAGGGCTATGGCTACACCTTC.

The genes are TRBV29-1 and TRBJ2-1, with a tentative D call TRBD1 (5 bases). The germline V and J ends were trimmed by 3 bases and 4 bases, with 10 bases remaining between them. The CDR3 contains 13 residues. The germline CDR1 and CDR2 sequences are SQVTM and ANQGSEA. For the CDR3, the DNA is TGCAGCGTTGAGTCGACAGATTACAATGAGCAGTTCTTC. This codes for CSVESTDYNEQFF.

The J gene is TRBJ1-6, the V gene TRBV7-2, with 7 bases identical to TRBD1. The germline V gene has CDR1 SGHTA and CDR2 FQGNSA. The CDR3 runs to 16 residues. Unmatched junction bases numbered 4, after V lost 1 base and J lost 4 bases. The DNA for the CDR3 is TGTGCCAGCAGCTTAGAGCCGGGACAGTATAATTCACCCCTCCACTTT. Protein: CASSLEPGQYNSPLHF.

The J gene is TRBJ1-2, the V gene TRBV30, with 7 bases aligning to TRBD1. Trimming took 4 bases from V and 4 from J; bases not matched to a gene: 9. Per the germline V gene, CDR1 is GTSNPN and CDR2 is SVGIG (reference sequence). The CDR3 runs to 14 residues. CDR3: CAWTRDRSSYGYTF. The DNA for the CDR3 is TGTGCCTGGACAAGGGACAGATCCTCCTATGGCTACACCTTC.

The rearrangement links TRBV2 to TRBJ2-1; no clear D. V lost 6 bases and J lost 1, with 10 bases in between. The CDR3 extends over 14 amino acids. Germline-derived CDR1 and CDR2 are SNHLY and FYNNEI. The CDR3 sequence is CASRPRPSYNEQFF. The CDR3 DNA follows: TGTGCCAGCAGGCCGAGGCCATCCTACAATGAGCAGTTCTTC.

The chain combines TRBV4-1 with TRBJ1-5; TRBD1 might be the D (5 bases). This CDR3 has 15 residues. V lost 1 base and J 4 bases, leaving 11 bases between the germline ends. The germline gives CDR1 MGHRA, CDR2 YSYEKL. CDR3 loop: CASSQGDSQNQPQHF. CDR3 in DNA: TGCGCCAGCAGCCAAGGTGACAGTCAGAATCAGCCCCAGCATTTT.

The gene calls are TRBV12-5 and TRBJ1-1; D is unclear. Looked up from germline, CDR1 is LGHNT and CDR2 is FRNRAP. This CDR3 region has 13 residues. V was pared by 0 bases and J by 8 bases, with 10 bases between. Here the CDR3 DNA reads TGTGCTAGTGGTTTGGTACTTCGCTCAGAAGCTTTCTTT. As protein: CASGLVLRSEAFF.